This entry is about one T cell receptor beta chain. The antigen it recognizes is unknown. No clone much larger than this one lies a single base away; base qualities are absent. Before genomic DNA extraction, conventional CD4+ T cells were purified from blood as CD25-low CD127-high cells. Repertoire analyses used roughly 8 healthy control donors as the comparison group. Libraries were constructed by the immunoSEQ multiplex PCR assay. Rearranged TCR beta chain products were amplified from genomic DNA of sorted T-cell subsets and sequenced. Per the authors' processing: Shannon entropy and Simpson indices were used to quantify the repertoire diversity of productive TCR beta rearrangements. To gauge clonal expansion, the frequencies of the 100 most abundant productive TCR beta clonotypes among total reads were added together. The TRB repertoires were scored with a self-reactivity index built on which amino acids appear at CDR3beta positions 6 and 7. Two-way ANOVA was used for repertoire analyses, and Student t or Mann-Whitney tests were used for flow cytometric analyses. Held by TCRdb, this immuneACCESS table contains in-frame sequences only and omits some clones. Under half of the omission traces to an unresolved V gene where checked; the cause of the rest is unknown. V and J calls and clone size are copied from that table; D and trimming were computed from the DNA. The sample data list 40,000 to 55,000 clones, and about 87% of these were observed just once. Of the sample, around 0.5% is held by the ten largest clones.

The entry originates in a study of regulatory and conventional T cells in RAG deficiency (dated by TCRdb to 2017 to 2019). Looking at the study overall: High-throughput TCR beta sequencing was used to compare the diversity and composition of the Treg, conventional CD4+ and CD8+ T cell repertoires of RAG-deficient patients with those of healthy controls. General study outcomes and caveats: Sorted CD25-high CD127-low cells from Omenn syndrome patients may represent peripherally activated cells rather than bona fide Treg cells. Compared with controls, Omenn syndrome and CID/AS patients had roughly 98-fold fewer unique TCR beta sequences in Treg cells, but only around 10-fold fewer in the other subsets. Some T-cell subset analyses were not performed for some subjects. All patient T-cell subsets had shorter CDR3 lengths; Omenn syndrome patients showed >80% Treg-Tconv repertoire overlap at nucleotide and amino acid level. Markedly lower Shannon entropy and higher Simpson indices were observed in RAG-deficient patients than in control T-cell subpopulations.

Spanning cysteine to phenylalanine, the CDR3 consists of 16 amino acids. This entry keeps only the CDR3 DNA: 48 bases, framed from base 1. The germline V gene supplies CDR1 SGDLS and CDR2 YYNGEE. V drops 0 bases and J drops 2 bases, leaving 13 bases in between. The data also belong to a second study, concerning regulatory T cells. The second paper further reports: The multiplex PCR used 52 forward TRBV primers and 13 reverse TRBJ primers, with assay-based and computational corrections for amplification bias. Patient repertoires showed restricted unique TRB V-J pairs and skewed V and J gene usage, most marked in regulatory T cells. The study compared T-cell receptor beta repertoires of sorted regulatory, conventional CD4+ and CD8+ T cells in CD3G-deficient patients with those in healthy controls. Ficoll density separation was used to isolate peripheral blood mononuclear cells. Within the immunoSEQ assay, multiplex PCR amplified rearranged TRB loci from genomic DNA. An Illumina HiSeq platform was used to sequence the TRB amplicons. Custom algorithms error-filtered the raw sequences and aligned the raw sequences to reference gene sequences, after which the immunoSEQ online tools were used for analysis. Frequencies of productive and nonproductive TRB rearrangements were assessed among unique sequences as well as among total sequences. For group comparisons, t tests, Mann-Whitney tests or two-way ANOVA were performed in Prism software.

The chain is assembled from TRBV9 and TRBJ2-3; the D gene is possibly TRBD1 or TRBD2, with 5 bases matching each. The sample comprised CD4+ effector T cells sorted from blood. This receptor was identified in a human donor in good health. Here is the DNA: TGTGCCAGCAGCGTAGCCCCGGGACCGATCACAGATACGCAGTATTTT. Its translation is CASSVAPGPITDTQYF.